Detailed here is one T cell receptor beta chain. Its antigen is not known. This specimen belongs to a study of post-analysis software for immune sequencing data. Unique molecular identifiers had been added to the TCR beta cDNA libraries. TCRdb processed the PCR reads anew with MiXCR; each CDR3 protein has one entry. This sample has 600,000 to 750,000 distinct CDR3 sequences, with approximately 59% found just once. Unmatched junction bases numbered 9, after V lost 4 bases and J lost 5 bases. The CDR3 spans 17 residues. Study results and limitations: A few TRBV segments occurring more often in patients than controls included TRBV5-6, TRBV5-1 and TRBV20-1. The authors found that F measure strongly co-clustered same-batch samples.

The V and J genes are TRBV12-3 or TRBV12-4 and TRBJ2-4, with TRBD2 identical over 12 bases. Sequenced input: blood. This clonotype originated in a girl aged 2-10 years with multiple sclerosis. Here the CDR3 reads CASSSSGRAPTQNIQYF. CDR3 nucleotide sequence: TGTGCCAGCAGTTCTAGCGGGAGGGCCCCCACACAAAACATTCAGTACTTC.